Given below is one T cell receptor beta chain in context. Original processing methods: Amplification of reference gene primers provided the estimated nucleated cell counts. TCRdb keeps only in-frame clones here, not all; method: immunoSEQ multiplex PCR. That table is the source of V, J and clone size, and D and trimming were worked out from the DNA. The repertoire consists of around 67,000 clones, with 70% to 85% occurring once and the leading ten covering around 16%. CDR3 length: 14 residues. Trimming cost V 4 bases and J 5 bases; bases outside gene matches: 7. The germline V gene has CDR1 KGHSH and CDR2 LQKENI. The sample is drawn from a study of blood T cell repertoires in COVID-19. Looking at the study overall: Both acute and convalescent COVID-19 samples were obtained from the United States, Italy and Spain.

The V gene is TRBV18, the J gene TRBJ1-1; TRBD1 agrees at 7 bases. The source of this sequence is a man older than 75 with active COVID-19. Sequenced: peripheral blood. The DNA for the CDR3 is TGTGCCAGCTCACGCGACAGGGAAGGAACTGAAGCTTTCTTT. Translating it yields CASSRDREGTEAFF.